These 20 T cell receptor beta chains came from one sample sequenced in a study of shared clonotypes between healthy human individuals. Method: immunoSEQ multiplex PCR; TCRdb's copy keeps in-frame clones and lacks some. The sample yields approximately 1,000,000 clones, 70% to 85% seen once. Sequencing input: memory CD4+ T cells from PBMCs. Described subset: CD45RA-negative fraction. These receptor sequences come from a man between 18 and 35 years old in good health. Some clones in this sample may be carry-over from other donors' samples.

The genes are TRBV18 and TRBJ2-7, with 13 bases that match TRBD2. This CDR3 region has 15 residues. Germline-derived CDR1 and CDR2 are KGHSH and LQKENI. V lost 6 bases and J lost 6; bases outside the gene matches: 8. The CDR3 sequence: CASSGGLAGDAEQYF. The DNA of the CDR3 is TGTGCCAGCTCGGGCGGACTAGCGGGAGACGCCGAGCAGTACTTC.

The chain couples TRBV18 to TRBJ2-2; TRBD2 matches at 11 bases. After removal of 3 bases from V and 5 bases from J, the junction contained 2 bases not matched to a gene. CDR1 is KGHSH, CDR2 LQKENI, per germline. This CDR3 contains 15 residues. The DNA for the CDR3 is TGTGCCAGCTCACCCTGGACTAGCGGGACCGGGGAGCTGTTTTTT. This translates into CASSPWTSGTGELFF.

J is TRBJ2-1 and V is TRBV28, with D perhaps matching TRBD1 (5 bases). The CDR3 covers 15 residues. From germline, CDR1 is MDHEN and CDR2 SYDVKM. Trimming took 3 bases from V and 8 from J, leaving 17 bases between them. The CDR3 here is CASSFSQGGIHEQFF. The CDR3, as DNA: TGTGCCAGCAGTTTTTCCCAGGGCGGAATCCATGAGCAGTTCTTC.

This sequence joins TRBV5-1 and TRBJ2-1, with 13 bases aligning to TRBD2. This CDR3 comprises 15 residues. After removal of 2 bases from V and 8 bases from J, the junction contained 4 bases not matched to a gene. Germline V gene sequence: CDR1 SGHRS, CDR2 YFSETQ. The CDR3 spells CASSFGTSGIDEQFF. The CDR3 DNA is TGCGCCAGCAGCTTCGGGACTAGCGGGATCGATGAGCAGTTCTTC.

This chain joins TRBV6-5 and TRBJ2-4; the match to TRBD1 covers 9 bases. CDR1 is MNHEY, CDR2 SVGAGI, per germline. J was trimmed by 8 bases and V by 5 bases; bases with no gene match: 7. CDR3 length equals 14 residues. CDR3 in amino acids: CASSTPGTGYIQYF. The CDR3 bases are TGTGCCAGCAGTACACCCGGGACAGGGTACATTCAGTACTTC.

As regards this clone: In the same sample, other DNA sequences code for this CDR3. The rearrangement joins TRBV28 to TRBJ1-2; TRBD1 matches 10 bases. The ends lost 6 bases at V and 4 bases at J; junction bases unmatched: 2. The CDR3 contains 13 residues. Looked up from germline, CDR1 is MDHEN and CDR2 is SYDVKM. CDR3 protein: CASRTGGGYGYTF. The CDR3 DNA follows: TGTGCCAGCAGGACAGGGGGCGGCTATGGCTACACCTTC.

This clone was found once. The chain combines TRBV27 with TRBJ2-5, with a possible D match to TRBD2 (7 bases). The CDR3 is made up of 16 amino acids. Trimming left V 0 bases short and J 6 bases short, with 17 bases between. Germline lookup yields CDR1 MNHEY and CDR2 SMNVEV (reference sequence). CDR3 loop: CASSLSGGARYKTQYF. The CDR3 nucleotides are TGTGCCAGCAGTTTATCGGGGGGGGCCAGGTACAAGACCCAGTACTTC.

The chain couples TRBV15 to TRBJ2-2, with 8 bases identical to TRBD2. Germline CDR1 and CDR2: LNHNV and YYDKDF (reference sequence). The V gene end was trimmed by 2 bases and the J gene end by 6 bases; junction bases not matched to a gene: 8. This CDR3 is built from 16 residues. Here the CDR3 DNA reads TGTGCCACCAGCAGAACCGGGGGGGCTGAGGCCGGGGAGCTGTTTTTT. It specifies CATSRTGGAEAGELFF.

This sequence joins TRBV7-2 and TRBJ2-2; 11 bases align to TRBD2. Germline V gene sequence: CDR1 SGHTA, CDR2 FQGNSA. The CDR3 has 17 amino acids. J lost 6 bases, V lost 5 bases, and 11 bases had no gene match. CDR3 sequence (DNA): TGTGCCAGCAGCGTTGCTAGCGGGAGGTCGTTAGCCGGGGAGCTGTTTTTT. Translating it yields CASSVASGRSLAGELFF.

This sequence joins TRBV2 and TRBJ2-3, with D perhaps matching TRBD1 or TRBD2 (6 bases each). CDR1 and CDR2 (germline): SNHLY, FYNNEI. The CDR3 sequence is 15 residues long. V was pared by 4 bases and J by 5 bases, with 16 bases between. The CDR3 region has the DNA TGTGCCAGCAGTGGGCGGGCCAAGGGGGGAGATACGCAGTATTTT. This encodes CASSGRAKGGDTQYF.

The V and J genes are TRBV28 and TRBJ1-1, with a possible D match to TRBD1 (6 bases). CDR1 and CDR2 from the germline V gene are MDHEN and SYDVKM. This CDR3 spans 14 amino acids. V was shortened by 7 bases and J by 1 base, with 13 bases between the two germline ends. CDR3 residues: CASIPRGSNTEAFF. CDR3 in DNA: TGTGCCAGCATCCCCAGGGGATCGAACACTGAAGCTTTCTTT.

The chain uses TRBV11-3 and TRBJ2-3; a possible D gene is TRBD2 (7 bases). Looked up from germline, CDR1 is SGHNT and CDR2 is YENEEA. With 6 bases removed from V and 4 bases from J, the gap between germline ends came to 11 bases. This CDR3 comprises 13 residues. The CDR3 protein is CASSPGGADTQYF. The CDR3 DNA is TGTGCCAGCAGTCCGGGGGGCGCAGATACGCAGTATTTT.

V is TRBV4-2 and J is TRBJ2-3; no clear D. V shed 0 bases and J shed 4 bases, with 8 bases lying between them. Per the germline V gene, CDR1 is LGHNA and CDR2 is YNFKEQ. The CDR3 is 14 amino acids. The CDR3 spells CASSQDARADTQYF. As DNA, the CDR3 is TGTGCCAGCAGCCAAGATGCAAGGGCAGATACGCAGTATTTT.

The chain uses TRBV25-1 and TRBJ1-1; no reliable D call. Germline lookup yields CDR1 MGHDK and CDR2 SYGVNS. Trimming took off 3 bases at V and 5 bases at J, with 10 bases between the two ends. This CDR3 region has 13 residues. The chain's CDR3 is CASSENVGTEAFF. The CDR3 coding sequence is TGTGCCAGCAGTGAGAACGTAGGAACTGAAGCTTTCTTT.

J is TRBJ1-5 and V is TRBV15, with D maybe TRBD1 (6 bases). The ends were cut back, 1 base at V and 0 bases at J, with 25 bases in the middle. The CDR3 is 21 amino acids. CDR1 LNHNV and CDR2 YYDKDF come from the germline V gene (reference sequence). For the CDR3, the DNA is TGTGCCACCAGCAGAGGGAGCGAGGGGCAGTGGGACAAGTATAGCAATCAGCCCCAGCATTTT. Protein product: CATSRGSEGQWDKYSNQPQHF.

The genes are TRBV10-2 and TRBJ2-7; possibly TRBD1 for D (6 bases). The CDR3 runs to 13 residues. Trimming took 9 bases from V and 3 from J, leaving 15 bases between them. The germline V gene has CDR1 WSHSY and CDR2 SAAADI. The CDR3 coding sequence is TGCGCCAGACATACGGGACAATACTACGAGCAGTACTTC. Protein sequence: CARHTGQYYEQYF.

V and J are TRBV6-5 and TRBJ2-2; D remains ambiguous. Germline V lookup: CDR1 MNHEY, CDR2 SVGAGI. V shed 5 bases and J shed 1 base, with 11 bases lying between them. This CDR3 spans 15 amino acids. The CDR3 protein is CASSTRSGNTGELFF. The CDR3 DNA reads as TGTGCCAGCAGTACCCGTTCGGGGAACACCGGGGAGCTGTTTTTT.

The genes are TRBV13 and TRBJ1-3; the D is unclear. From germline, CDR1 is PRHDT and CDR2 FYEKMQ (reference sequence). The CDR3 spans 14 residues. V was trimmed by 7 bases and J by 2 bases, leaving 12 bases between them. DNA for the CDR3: TGTGCCAGCACCCTCCGGGGTCCTGGAAACACCATATATTTT. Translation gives CASTLRGPGNTIYF.

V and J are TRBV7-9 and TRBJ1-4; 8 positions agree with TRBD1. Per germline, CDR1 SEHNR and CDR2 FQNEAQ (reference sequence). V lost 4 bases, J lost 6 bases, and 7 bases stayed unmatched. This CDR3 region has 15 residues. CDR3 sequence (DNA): TGTGCCAGCAGCTCCTACGGACAGGGAGATGAAAAACTGTTTTTT. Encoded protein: CASSSYGQGDEKLFF.

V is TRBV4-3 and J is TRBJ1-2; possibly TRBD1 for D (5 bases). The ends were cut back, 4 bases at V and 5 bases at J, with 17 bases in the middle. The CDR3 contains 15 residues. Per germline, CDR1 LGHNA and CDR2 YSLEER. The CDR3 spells CASSRDVDGGYGYTF. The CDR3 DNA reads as TGCGCCAGCAGCCGAGACGTAGACGGGGGGTATGGCTACACCTTC.